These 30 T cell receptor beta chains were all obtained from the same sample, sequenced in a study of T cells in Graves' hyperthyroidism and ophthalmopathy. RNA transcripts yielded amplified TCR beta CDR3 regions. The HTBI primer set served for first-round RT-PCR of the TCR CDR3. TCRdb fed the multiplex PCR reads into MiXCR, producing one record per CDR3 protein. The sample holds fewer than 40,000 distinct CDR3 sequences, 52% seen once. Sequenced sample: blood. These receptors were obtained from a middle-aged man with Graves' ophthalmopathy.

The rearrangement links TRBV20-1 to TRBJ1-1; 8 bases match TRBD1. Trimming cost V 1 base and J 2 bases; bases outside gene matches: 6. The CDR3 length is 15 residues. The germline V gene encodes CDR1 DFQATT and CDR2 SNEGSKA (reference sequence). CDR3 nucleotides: TGCAGTGCTAGAGGGCGGCAGGGGGCTAACACTGAAGCTTTCTTT. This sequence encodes CSARGRQGANTEAFF.

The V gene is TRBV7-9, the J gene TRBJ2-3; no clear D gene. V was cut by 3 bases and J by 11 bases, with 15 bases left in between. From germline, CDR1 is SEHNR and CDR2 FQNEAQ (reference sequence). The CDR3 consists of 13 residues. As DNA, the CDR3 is TGTGCCAGCAGCTTTAACTCCTACAATGAGCAGTATTTT. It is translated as CASSFNSYNEQYF.

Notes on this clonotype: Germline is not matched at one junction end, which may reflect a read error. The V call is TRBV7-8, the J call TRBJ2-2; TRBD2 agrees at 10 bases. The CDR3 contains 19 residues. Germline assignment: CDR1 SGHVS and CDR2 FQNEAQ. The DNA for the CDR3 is TGTGCCAGCAGCCCCGGGGCAACTACTAGCGGGGTAAACACCGGGGAGCTGTCTTGG. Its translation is CASSPGATTSGVNTGELSW.

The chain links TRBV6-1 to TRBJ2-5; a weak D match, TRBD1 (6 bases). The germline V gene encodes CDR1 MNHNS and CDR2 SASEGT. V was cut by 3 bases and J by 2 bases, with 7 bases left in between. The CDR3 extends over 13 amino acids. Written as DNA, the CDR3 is TGTGCCAGCAGTGATCAGGGGCAAGAGACCCAGTACTTC. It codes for CASSDQGQETQYF.

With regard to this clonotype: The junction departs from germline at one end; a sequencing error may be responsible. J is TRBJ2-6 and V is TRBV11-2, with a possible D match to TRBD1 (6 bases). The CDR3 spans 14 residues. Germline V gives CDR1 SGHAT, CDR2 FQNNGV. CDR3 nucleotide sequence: TGTGCCAGCAGCACTAGGACAGATCTGAACACTGAAGCTTTC. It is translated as CASSTRTDLNTEAF.

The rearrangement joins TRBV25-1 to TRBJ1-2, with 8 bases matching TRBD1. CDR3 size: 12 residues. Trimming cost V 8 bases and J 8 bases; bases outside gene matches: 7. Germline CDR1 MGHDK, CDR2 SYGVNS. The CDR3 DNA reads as TGTGCCAGCCACAAACAGGGGGGAGGCTACACCTTC. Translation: CASHKQGGGYTF.

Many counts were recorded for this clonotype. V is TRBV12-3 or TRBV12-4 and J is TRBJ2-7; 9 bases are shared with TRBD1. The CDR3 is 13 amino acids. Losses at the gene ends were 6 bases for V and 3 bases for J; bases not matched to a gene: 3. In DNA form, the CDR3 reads TGTGCCAGCAGGACGACAGGGGGCTACGAGCAGTACTTC. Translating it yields CASRTTGGYEQYF.

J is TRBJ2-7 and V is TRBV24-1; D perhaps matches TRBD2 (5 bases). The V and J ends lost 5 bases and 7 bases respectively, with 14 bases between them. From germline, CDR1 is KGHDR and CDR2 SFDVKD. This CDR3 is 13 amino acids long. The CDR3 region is CATSAERTGEQYF. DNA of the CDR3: TGTGCCACCAGTGCCGAGAGGACGGGGGAGCAGTACTTC.

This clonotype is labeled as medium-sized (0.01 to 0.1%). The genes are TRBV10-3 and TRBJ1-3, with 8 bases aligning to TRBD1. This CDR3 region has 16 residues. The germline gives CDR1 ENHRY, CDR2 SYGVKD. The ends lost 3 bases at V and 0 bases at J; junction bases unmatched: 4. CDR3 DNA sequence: TGTGCCATCAGTGACTGGACAGGGAGCTCTGGAAACACCATATATTTT. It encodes CAISDWTGSSGNTIYF.

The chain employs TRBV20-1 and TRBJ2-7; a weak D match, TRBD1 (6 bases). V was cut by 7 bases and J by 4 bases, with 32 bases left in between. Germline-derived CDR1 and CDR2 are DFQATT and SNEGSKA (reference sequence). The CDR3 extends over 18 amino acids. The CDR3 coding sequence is TGCAGTGTTTCGGGACACACTAGAGGGATTAACAGGTGGTACGAGCAGTACTTC. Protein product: CSVSGHTRGINRWYEQYF.

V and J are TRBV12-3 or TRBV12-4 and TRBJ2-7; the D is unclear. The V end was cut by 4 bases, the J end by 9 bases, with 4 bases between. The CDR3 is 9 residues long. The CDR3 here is CASSSGQYF. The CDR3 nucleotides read TGTGCCAGCAGTTCGGGGCAGTACTTC.

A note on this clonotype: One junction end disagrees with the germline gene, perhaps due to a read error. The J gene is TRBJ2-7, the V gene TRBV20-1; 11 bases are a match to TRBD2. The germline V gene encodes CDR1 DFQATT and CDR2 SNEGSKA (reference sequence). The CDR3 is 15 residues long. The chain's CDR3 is CSARPGLAVSSEQYF. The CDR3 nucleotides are TGCAGTGCCCGACCGGGACTAGCGGTTTCCTCCGAGCAGTACTTC.

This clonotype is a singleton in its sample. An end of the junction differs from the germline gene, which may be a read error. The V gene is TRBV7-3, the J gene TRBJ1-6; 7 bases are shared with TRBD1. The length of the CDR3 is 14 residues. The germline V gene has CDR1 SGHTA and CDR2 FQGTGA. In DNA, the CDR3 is TGTTCCAGCAGCTACGGGACAGCTAATTCACCCCTCCACTTT. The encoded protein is CSSSYGTANSPLHF.

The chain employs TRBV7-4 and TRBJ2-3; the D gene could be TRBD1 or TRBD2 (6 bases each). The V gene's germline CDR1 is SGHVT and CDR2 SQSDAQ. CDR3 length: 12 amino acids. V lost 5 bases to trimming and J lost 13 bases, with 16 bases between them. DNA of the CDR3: TGTGCCAGCAGCCCTAAGGGGGGCGGGGAGTATTTT. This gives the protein CASSPKGGGEYF.

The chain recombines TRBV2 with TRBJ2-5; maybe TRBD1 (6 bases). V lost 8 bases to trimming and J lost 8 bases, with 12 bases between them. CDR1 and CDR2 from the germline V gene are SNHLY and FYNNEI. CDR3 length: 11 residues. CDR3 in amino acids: CASEQGVTQYF. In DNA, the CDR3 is TGTGCCAGCGAACAGGGAGTAACCCAGTACTTC.

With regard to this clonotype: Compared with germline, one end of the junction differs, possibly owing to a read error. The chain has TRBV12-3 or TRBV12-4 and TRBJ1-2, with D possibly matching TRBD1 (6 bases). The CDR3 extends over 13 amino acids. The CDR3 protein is CASSSRGPVGYTF. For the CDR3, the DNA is TGTGCCAGCAGTTCCCGGGGGCCCGTTGGCTATACCTTC.

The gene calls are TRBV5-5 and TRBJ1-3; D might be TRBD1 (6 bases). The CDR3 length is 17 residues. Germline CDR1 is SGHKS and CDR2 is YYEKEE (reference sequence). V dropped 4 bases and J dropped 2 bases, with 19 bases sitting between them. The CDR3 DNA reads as TGTGCCAGCAGCCCGGGGGGGCAGTGGGTTACTGGAAACACCATATATTTT. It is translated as CASSPGGQWVTGNTIYF.

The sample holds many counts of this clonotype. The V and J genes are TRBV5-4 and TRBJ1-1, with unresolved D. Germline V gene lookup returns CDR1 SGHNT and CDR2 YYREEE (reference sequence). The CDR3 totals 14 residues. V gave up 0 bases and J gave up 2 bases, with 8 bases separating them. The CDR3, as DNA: TGTGCCAGCAGCTTGGTTTCCAGAAACACTGAAGCTTTCTTT. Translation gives CASSLVSRNTEAFF.

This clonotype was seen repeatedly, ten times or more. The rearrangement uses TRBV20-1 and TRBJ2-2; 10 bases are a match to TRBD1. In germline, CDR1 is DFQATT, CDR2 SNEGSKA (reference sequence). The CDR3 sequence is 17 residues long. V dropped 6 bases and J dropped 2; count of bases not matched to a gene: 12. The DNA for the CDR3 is TGCAGTGCAAGATCGGGACAGGGGCGAAGTAACACCGGGGAGCTGTTTTTT. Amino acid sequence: CSARSGQGRSNTGELFF.

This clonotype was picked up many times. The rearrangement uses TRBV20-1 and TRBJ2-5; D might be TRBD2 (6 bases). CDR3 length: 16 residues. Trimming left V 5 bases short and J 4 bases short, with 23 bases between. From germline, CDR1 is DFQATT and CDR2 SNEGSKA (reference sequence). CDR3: CSAGVWDGSSGETQYF. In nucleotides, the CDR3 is TGCAGTGCTGGAGTGTGGGACGGGAGTTCAGGAGAGACCCAGTACTTC.

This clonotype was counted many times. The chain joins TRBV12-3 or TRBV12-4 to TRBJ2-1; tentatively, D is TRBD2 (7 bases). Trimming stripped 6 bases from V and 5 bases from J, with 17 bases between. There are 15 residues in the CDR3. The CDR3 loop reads CASRNTGGPHNEQFF. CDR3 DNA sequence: TGTGCCAGCAGGAACACGGGGGGCCCACACAATGAGCAGTTCTTC.

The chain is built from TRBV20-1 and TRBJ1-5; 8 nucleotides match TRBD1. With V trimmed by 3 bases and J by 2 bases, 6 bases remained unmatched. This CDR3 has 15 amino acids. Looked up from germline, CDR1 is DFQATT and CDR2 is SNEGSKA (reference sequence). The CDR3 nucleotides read TGCAGTGCTAGTCAGGGGGCGAATGGCAATCAGCCCCAGCATTTT. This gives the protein CSASQGANGNQPQHF.

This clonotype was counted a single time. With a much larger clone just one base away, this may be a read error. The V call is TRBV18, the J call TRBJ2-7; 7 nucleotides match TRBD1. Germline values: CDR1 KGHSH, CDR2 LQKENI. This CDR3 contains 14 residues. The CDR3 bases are TGTGCCAGCTCACTATCGGGACAGACCTACGAGCGGTACTTC. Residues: CASSLSGQTYERYF.

The CDR3 sequence is CATGTPGAGEQFF. The CDR3 coding sequence is TGTGCCACCGGGACACCGGGGGCGGGGGAGCAGTTCTTC. The gene calls are TRBV24-1 and TRBJ2-1; either TRBD1 or TRBD2 may supply D (6 bases each). Germline V gene data show CDR1 as KGHDR and CDR2 as SFDVKD. The CDR3 has 13 residues. The V gene lost 9 bases and the J gene lost 10 bases, with 18 bases spanning the gap.

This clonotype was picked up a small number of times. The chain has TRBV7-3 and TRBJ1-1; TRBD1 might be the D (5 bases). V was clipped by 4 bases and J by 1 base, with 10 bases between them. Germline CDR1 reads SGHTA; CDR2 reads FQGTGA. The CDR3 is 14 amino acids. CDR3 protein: CASSSTGRNTEAFF. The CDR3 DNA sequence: TGTGCCAGCAGCTCCACGGGACGGAACACTGAAGCTTTCTTT.

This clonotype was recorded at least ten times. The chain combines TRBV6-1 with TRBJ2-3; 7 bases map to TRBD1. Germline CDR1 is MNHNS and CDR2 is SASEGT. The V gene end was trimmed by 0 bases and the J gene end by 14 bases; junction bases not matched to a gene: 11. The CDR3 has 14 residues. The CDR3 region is CASSEAVGQVIGYF. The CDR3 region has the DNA TGTGCCAGCAGTGAAGCGGTCGGACAGGTAATAGGGTATTTT.

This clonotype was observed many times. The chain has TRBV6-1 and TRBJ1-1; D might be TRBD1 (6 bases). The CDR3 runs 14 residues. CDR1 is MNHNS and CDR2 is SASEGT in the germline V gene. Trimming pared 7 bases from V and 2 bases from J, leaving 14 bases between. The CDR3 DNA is TGTGCCAGCATCCTCGGACAGCCAAACACTGAAGCTTTCTTT. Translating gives CASILGQPNTEAFF.

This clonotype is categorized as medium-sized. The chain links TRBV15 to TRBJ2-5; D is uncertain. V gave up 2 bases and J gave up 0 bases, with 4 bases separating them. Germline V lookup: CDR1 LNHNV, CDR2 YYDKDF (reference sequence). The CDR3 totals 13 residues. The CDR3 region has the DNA TGTGCCACCAGCAGACAATACCAAGAGACCCAGTACTTC. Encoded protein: CATSRQYQETQYF.

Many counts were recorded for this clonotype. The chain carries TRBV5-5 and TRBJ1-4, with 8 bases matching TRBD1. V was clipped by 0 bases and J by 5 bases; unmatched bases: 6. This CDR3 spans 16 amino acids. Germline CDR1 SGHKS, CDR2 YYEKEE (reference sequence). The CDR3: CASSLARTGRNEKLFF. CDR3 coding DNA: TGTGCCAGCAGCTTGGCCCGGACAGGGAGAAATGAAAAACTGTTTTTT.

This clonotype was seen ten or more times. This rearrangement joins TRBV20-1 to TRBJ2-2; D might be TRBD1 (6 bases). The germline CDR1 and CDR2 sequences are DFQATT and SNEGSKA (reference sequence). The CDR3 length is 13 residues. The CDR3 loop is CRGVGAGTGELFF. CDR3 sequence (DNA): TGCAGGGGGGTGGGGGCTGGCACCGGGGAGCTGTTTTTT.